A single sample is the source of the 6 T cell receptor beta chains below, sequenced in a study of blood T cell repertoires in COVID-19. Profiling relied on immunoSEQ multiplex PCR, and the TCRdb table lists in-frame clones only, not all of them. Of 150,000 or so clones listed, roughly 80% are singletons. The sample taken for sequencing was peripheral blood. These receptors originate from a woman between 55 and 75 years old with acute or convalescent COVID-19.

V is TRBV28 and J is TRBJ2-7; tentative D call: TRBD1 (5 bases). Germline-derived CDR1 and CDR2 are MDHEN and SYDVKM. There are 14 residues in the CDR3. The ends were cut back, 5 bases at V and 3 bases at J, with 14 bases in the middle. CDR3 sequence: CASSPQGVIYEQYF. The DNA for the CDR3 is TGTGCCAGCAGTCCGCAAGGGGTTATCTACGAGCAGTACTTC. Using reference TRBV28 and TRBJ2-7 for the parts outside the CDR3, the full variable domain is DVKVTQSSRYLVKRTGEKVFLECVQDMDHENMFWYRQDPGLGLRLIYFSYDVKMKEKGDIPEGYSVSREKKERFSLILESASTNQTSMYLCASSPQGVIYEQYFGPGTRLTVT.

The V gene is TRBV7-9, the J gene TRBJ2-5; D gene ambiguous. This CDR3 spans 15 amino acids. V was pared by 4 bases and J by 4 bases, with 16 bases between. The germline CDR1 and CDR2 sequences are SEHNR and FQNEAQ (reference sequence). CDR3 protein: CASSSGYSGLETQYF. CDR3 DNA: TGTGCCAGCAGCTCAGGATACTCAGGTTTAGAGACCCAGTACTTC.

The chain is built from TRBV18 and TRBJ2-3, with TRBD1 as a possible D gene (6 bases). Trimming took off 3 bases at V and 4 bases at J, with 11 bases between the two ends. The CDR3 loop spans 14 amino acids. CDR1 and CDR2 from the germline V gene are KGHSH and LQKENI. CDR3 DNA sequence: TGTGCCAGCTCACCCGGACAGTTGGCAGATACGCAGTATTTT. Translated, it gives CASSPGQLADTQYF.

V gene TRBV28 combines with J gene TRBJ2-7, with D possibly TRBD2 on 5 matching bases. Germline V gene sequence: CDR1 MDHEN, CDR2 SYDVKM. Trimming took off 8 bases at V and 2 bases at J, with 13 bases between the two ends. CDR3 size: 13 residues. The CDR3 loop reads CASCLAATYEQYF. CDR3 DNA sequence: TGTGCCAGCTGCCTAGCCGCCACCTACGAGCAGTACTTC.

The CDR3 sequence is CASRKSGQNYGYTF. The CDR3 bases are TGTGCCAGCAGGAAATCAGGACAGAACTATGGCTACACCTTC. The rearrangement links TRBV27 to TRBJ1-2; weak D call: TRBD1 (6 bases). Germline lookup yields CDR1 MNHEY and CDR2 SMNVEV (reference sequence). CDR3 length equals 14 residues. The V end lost 6 bases, the J end lost 2 bases, and 13 bases lay between the germline ends.

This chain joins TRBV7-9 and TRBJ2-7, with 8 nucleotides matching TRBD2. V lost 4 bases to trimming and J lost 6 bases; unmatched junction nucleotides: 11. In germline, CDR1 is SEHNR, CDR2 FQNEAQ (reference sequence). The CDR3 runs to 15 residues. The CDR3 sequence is CASSSPGLGIGEQYF. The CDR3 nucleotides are TGTGCCAGCAGCTCGCCGGGACTAGGGATTGGCGAGCAGTACTTC.